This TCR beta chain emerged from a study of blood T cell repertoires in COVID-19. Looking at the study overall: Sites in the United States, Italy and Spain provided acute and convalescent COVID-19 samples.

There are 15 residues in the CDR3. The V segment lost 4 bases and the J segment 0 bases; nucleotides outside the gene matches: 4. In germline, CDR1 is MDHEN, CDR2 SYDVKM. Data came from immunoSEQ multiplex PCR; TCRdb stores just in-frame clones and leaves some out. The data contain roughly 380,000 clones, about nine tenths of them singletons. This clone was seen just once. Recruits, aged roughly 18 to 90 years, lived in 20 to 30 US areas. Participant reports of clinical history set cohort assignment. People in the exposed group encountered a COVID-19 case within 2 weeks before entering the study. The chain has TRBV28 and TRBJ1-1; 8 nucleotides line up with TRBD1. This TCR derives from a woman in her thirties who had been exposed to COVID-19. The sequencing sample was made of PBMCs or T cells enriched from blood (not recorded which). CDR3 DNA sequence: TGTGCCAGCAGTTCCCAGGGGGCGTTGAACACTGAAGCTTTCTTT. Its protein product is CASSSQGALNTEAFF.